This T cell receptor beta chain is from a study of cytomegalovirus exposure and HLA in healthy donors. Study-level results: Later findings reportedly placed an Asian-associated ancestry cluster below the approximately 670-donor mean for N-insertions.

Between the trimmed V and J ends, which lost 7 bases and 6 bases, there was a span of 9 bases. The CDR3 is made up of 11 amino acids. Germline assignment: CDR1 MGHDK and CDR2 SYGVNS. The PCR employed 60 Vbeta primers together with 13 Jbeta primers. Per the authors' pipeline: An analysis performed later counted roughly 79 million unique TCR beta chains (approximately 10 million of them shared). Sequencing was performed with immunoSEQ multiplex PCR; in TCRdb, only in-frame clones are kept and a portion is missing. The D gene and trimming were derived from the DNA, and the V and J assignments and clone size from that table. This sample has fewer than 150,000 clones, with roughly 80% found just once. As regards this clone: Its antigen is still unknown.

The V call is TRBV25-1, the J call TRBJ1-1, with D possibly matching TRBD1 (5 bases). This TCR was sampled from a female donor in good health and CMV-seropositive. The sequencing sample was made of PBMCs. In DNA, the CDR3 is TGTGCCAGCAACGGGGGGGCTGAAGCTTTCTTT. Protein sequence: CASNGGAEAFF.